Below are 3 T cell receptor beta chains sequenced from a single sample in a study of Ad26.COV2.S vaccination and SARS-CoV-2 variants. Treatment indicated: about 20 received Ad26.COV2.S at low or high dose, single or two shots; 5 received placebo; per-sample allocation not given. Specimens were obtained on day 63 following the first vaccine or placebo injection. The table came from immunoSEQ multiplex PCR; TCRdb's copy has only in-frame clones and leaves some out. The sample gives about 400,000 clones, around 82% of which show up once; around 7.4% is in the top ten. Material: peripheral blood, obtained in a trial of Ad26.COV2.S vaccine versus placebo. Receptors were obtained from a person aged 18 to 59 who received the Ad26.COV2.S COVID-19 vaccine or a placebo.

The rearrangement links TRBV6-6 to TRBJ1-3; D ambiguous. The V gene lost 2 bases and the J gene lost 4 bases, with 9 bases spanning the gap. This CDR3 has 14 amino acids. Germline values: CDR1 MNHNY, CDR2 SVGAGI (reference sequence). The CDR3 DNA is TGTGCCAGCAGTTACCTAGGAACCGGAAACACCATATATTTT. Translation: CASSYLGTGNTIYF.

This sequence joins TRBV6-5 and TRBJ1-1; tentatively, D is TRBD1 (6 bases). This CDR3 region has 14 residues. Germline loops: CDR1 MNHEY, CDR2 SVGAGI. Trimming cost V 5 bases and J 6 bases, with 16 bases left between them. CDR3 DNA: TGTGCCAGCAGTCTCATAGGGGGGTCCGCTGAAGCTTTCTTT. Protein: CASSLIGGSAEAFF.

J is TRBJ2-7 and V is TRBV5-1; weak D call: TRBD1 (5 bases). The CDR3 is 14 residues long. Trimming took off 8 bases at V and 5 bases at J, with 20 bases between the two ends. Germline CDR1 reads SGHRS; CDR2 reads YFSETQ. CDR3 bases: TGCGCCAGTGCCTTTAGTAGCAGGGTAAACGAGCAGTACTTC. This codes for CASAFSSRVNEQYF.